This T cell receptor beta chain was recorded in a study of blood T cells in healthy people across ages. Total RNA amounts of at least 6 micrograms were extracted per sample. A J-beta primer mix and a sample-barcoded 5' primer were used in a second PCR of about 6 to 12 cycles. Every sample returned 3 million or more CDR3-containing paired-end reads. TCRdb redid the calling of the 5' RACE reads with MiXCR, one entry per CDR3 protein. The profile shows 1,800,000 or so distinct CDR3 sequences, 39% of them singletons. The V end was cut by 5 bases, the J end by 3 bases, with 20 bases between. This CDR3 contains 17 residues. Germline-derived CDR1 and CDR2 are MNHEY and SMNVEV (reference sequence).

This clonotype originated in a human donor in good health. The chain links TRBV27 to TRBJ2-1; D is possibly TRBD1 or TRBD2 (5 bases each). Sample: blood. In DNA form, the CDR3 reads TGTGCCAGCAGTCTGCGACCACCGGGACCCTACTACAATGAGCAGTTCTTC. This sequence encodes CASSLRPPGPYYNEQFF.